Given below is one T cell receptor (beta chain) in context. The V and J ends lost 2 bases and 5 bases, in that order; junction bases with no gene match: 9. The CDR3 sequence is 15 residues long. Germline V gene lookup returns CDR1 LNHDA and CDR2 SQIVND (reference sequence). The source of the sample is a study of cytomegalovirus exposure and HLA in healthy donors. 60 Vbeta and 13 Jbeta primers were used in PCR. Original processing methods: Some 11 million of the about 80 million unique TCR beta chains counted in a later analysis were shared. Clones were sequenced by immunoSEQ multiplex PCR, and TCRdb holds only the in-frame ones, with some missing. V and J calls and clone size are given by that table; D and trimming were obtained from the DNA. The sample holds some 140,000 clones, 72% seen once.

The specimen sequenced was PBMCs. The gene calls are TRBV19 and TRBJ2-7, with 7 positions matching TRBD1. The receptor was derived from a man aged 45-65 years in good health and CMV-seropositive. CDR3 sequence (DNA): TGTGCCAGTAGTATAAGGGGGCCAGGCTTAGACGAGCAGTACTTC. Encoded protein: CASSIRGPGLDEQYF.